This TCR beta chain was retrieved from a study of cytomegalovirus exposure and HLA in healthy donors. Both 60 Vbeta primers and 13 Jbeta primers went into the PCR. Sequencing was performed with immunoSEQ multiplex PCR; in TCRdb, only in-frame clones are kept and a portion is missing. The table shows some 110,000 clones, with 50% to 70% occurring only once. Germline trimming cut 0 bases from V and 4 bases from J; bases unmatched to any gene: 2. CDR1 and CDR2 (germline): LGHNA, YSLEER. The CDR3 spans 14 residues. The V and J genes are TRBV4-3 and TRBJ2-7; 8 nucleotides line up with TRBD1. The TCR sequence derives from a woman in her thirties or forties in good health and CMV-seropositive. Sequenced material: PBMCs. The CDR3 coding sequence is TGCGCCAGCAGCCAAGACAGGGGGCTTTACGAGCAGTACTTC. Translating it yields CASSQDRGLYEQYF.